This T cell receptor (beta chain) comes out of a study of Graves' ophthalmopathy and Graves' hyperthyroidism. Study outcomes and limitations: The authors also found most expanded thyroid clonotypes above 0.001 frequency in blood.

The CDR3 loop spans 13 amino acids. The ends were cut back, 4 bases at V and 5 bases at J, with 12 bases in the middle. Amplification of TCR beta CDR3 regions used RNA transcripts. In the first round, RT-PCR was carried out with HTBI primers, and a multiplex PCR formed the second round. TCRdb re-derived calls from the multiplex PCR reads in MiXCR, one entry per CDR3 protein. The sample consists of hundreds of thousands of distinct CDR3 sequences, about a fifth of them appearing once. This clonotype has ten or more counts. What it recognizes is unknown. The clonotype originates from a woman aged 18-29 years with stable Graves' hyperthyroidism. Some clones in this sample may be carry-over from other donors' samples. Specimen: peripheral blood. J is TRBJ2-7 and V is TRBV12-3 or TRBV12-4; D is possibly TRBD2 (5 bases). CDR3 DNA: TGTGCCAGCAGTTACGGGGATGGAGACGAGCAGTACTTC. This codes for CASSYGDGDEQYF.